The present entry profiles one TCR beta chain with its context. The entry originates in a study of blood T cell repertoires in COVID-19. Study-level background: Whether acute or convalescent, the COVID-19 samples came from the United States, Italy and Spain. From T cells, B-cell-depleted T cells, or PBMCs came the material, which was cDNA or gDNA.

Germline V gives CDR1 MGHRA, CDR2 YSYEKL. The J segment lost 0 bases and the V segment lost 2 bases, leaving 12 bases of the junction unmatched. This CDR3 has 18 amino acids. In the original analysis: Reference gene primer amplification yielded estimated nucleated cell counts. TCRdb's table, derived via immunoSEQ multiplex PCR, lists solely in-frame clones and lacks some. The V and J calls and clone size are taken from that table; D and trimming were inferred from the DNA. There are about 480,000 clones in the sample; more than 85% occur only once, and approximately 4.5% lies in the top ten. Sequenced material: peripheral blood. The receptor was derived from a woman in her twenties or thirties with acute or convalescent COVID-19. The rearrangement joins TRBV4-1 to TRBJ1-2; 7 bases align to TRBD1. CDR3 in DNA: TGCGCCAGCAGCCAACCTCACCCGGGACAGAAGACTAACTATGGCTACACCTTC. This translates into CASSQPHPGQKTNYGYTF.